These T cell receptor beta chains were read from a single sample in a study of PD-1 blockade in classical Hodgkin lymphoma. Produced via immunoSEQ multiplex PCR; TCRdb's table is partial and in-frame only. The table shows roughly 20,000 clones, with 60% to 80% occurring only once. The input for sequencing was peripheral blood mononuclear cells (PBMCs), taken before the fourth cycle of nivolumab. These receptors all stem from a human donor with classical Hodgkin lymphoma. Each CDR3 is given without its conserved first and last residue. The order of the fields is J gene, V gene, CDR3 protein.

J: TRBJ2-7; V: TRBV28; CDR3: ASSLVGTYEQY
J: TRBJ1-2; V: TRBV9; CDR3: ASSVGNNGYT
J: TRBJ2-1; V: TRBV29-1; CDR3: SVDDGTNEQF
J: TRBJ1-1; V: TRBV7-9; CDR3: ASSLAGSAF
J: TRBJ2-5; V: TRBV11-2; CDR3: ASSIRQGTETQY
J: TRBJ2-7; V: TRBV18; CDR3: ASSRDSYEQY
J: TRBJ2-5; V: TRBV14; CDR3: ASSKFRTSGSQETQY
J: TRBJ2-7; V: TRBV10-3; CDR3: AISESWQPSYEQY
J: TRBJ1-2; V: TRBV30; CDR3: AWSVRGNTNGYT
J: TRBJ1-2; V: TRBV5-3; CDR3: ATKNGYT
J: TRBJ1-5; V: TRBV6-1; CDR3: ASSEIWGQPQH
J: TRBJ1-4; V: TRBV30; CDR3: AWSGTGNEKLF
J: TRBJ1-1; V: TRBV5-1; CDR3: ASSRQGERTEAF
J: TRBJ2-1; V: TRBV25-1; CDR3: ASKAEGRNEQF
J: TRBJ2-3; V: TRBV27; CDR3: ASRLRGQVTDTQY
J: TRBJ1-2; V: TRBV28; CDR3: ASSWDRINLYGYT
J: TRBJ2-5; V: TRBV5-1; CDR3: ASSQGGGFQETQY
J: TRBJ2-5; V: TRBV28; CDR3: ASRTSTPRDQY
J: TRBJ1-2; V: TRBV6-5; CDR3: ASSTRQGRDGYT
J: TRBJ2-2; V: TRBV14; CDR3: ASSLQGAGELF
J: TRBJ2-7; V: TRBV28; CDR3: ASSLERTVRPPYEQY
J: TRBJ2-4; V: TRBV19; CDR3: ASSSAEKNIQY
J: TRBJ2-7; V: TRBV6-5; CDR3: ASSYGGIAYEQY
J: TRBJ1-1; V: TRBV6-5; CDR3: ASSYHTTNTEAF
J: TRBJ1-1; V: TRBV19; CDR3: ASSLRQEYTEAF
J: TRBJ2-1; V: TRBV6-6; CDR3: ASSTFWDAPYNEQF
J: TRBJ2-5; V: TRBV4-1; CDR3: ASSQERPAAMKTQY
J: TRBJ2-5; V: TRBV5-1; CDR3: ASRTVGQGSETQY
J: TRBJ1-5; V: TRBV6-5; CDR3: ASKQLGEAQPQH
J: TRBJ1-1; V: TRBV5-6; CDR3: ASSLPGHGDTEAF
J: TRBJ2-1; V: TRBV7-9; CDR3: ASSLVSTKADCL
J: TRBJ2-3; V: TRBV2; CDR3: ASSVLAGTDTQY
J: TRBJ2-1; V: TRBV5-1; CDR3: ASSVAGYNEQF
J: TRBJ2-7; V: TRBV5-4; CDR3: ASSLGQRTYEQY
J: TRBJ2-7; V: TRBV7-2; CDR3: ASSFGQGYEQY
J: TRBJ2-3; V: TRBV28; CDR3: ASSLRLVGDTQY
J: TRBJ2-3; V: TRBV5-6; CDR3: ASSLASTDTQY
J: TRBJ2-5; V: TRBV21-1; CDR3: ASCLRGGLETQY
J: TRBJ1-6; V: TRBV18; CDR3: ASSWTGRDSPLH
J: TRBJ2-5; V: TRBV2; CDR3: ASSIQGGETQY
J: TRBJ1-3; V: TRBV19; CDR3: ASKPVRPGNTIY
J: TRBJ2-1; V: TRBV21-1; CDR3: ASLAPQSYNEQF
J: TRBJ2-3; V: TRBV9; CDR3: ASSVEWVTTDTQY
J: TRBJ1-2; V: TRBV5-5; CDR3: ASSQRTGPYGYT
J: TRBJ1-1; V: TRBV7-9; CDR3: ASSHNRDVNTEAF
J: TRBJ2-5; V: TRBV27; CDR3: ASGVKETQY
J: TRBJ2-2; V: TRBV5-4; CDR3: ASSLGAGMNTGELF
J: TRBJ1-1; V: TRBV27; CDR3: ASSSPGRVTTEAF
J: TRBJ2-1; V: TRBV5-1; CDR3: ASSLVTSSYNEQF
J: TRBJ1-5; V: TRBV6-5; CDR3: ASKTRDQPQH
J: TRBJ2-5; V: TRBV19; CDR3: ASKRGLGYQETQY
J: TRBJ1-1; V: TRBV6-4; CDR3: ASSVGQGSEAF
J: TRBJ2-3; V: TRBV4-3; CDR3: ASSQDGHASTDTQY
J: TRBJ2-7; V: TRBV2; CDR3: ASSVQSSYEQY
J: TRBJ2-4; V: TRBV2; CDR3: ASSSQGAENIQY